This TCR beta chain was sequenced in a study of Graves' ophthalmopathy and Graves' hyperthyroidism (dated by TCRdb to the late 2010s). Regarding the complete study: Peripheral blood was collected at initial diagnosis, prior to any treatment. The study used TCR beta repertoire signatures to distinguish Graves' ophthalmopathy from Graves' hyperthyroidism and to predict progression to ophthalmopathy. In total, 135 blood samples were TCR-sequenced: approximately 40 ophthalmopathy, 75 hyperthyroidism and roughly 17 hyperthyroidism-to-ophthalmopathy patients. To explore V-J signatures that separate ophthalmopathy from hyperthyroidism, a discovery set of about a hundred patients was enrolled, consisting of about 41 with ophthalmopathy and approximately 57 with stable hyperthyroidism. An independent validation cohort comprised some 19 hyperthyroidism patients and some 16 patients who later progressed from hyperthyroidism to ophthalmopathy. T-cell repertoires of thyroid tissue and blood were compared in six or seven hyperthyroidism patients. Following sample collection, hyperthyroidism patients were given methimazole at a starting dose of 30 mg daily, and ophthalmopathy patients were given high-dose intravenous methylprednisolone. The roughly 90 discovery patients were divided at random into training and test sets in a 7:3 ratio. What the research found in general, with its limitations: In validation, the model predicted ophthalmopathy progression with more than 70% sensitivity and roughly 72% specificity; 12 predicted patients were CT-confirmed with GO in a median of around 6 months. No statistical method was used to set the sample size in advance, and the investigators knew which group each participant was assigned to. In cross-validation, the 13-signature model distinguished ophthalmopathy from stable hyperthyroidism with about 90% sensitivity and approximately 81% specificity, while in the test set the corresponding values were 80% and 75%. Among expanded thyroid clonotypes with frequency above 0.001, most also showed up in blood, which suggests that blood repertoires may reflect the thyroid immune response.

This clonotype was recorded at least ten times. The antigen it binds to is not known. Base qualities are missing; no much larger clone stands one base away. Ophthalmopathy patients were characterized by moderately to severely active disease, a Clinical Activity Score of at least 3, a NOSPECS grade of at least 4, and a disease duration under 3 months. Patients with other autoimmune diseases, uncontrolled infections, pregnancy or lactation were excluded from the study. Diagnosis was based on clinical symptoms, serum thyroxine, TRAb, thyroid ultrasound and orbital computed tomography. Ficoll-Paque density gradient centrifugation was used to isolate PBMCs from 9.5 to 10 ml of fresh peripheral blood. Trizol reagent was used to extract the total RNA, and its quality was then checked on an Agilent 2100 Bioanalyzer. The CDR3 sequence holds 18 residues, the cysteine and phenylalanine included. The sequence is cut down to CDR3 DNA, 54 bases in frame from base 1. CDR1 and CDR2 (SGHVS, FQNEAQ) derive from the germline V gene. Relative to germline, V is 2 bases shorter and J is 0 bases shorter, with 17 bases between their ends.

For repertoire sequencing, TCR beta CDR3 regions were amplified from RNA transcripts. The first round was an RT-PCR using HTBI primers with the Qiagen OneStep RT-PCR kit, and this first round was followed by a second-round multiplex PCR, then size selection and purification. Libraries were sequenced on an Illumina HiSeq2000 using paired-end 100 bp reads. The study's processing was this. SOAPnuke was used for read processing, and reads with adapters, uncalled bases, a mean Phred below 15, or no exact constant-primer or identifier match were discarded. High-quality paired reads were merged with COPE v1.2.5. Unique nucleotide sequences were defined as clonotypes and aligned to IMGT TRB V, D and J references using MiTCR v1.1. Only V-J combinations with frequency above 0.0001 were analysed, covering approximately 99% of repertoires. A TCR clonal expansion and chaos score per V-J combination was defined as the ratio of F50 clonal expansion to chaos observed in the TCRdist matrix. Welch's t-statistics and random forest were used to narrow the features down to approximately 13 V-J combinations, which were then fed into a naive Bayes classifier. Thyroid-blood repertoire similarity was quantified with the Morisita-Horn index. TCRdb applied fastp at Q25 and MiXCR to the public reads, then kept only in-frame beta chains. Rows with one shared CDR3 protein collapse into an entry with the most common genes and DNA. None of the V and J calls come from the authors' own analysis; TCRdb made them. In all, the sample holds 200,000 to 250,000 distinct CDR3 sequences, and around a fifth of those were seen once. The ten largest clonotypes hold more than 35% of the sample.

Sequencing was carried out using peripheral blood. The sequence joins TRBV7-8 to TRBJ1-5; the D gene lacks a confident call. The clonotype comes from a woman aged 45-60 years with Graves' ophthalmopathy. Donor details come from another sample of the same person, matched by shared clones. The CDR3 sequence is CASSLRARQDYSNQPQHF. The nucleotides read TGTGCCAGCAGCTTAAGGGCACGGCAAGATTATAGCAATCAGCCCCAGCATTTT.